One sample yielded the 20 T cell receptor beta chains listed below, sequenced in a study of shared clonotypes between healthy human individuals. The protocol was immunoSEQ multiplex PCR, while the TCRdb copy is restricted to in-frame clones and leaves out a portion. The sample yields about 100,000 clones, 55% to 70% seen once. What was sequenced was memory CD8+ T cells sorted from blood. Documented subset: CD45RO+ cells pooled with CCR7-negative TemRA cells. The source is a woman aged 25-40 years in good health.

This chain connects TRBV30 to TRBJ2-1; no reliable D call. In germline, CDR1 is GTSNPN, CDR2 SVGIG (reference sequence). The CDR3 is 13 residues long. V shed 4 bases and J shed 3 bases, with 10 bases lying between them. DNA for the CDR3: TGTGCCTGGATGTTAGCCGACTACAATGAGCAGTTCTTC. Translating it yields CAWMLADYNEQFF.

The chain links TRBV9 to TRBJ2-1; D not certain. Germline V gene sequence: CDR1 SGDLS, CDR2 YYNGEE. V shed 2 bases and J shed 5 bases, with 11 bases lying between them. This CDR3 contains 14 residues. The CDR3 DNA follows: TGTGCCAGCAGCGTCGATGGATGGGACAATGAGCAGTTCTTC. Residues: CASSVDGWDNEQFF.

V usage is TRBV5-5 and J usage is TRBJ2-1, with TRBD2 identical over 12 bases. V was pared by 1 base and J by 9 bases, with 5 bases of the junction left unmatched. This CDR3 has 15 amino acids. Germline V gene data show CDR1 as SGHKS and CDR2 as YYEKEE (reference sequence). In DNA form, the CDR3 reads TGTGCCAGCAGCTTGTCAGCTAGCGGGAGGGGTGAGCAGTTCTTC. Translated, it gives CASSLSASGRGEQFF.

This clone occurred many times. The J gene is TRBJ1-3, the V gene TRBV28; no clear D. The V gene's germline CDR1 is MDHEN and CDR2 SYDVKM. This CDR3 region has 16 residues. V lost 4 bases to trimming and J lost 0 bases, with 13 bases between them. The CDR3, as DNA: TGTGCCAGCAGTTCGGTGACGATGGACTCTGGAAACACCATATATTTT. Protein sequence: CASSSVTMDSGNTIYF.

Here the CDR3 DNA reads TGTGCCAGCAGCGCAAGCCGGGACCAAGAATACTATGGCTACACCTTC. Protein: CASSASRDQEYYGYTF. V is TRBV7-8 and J is TRBJ1-2, with D possibly being TRBD1 (5 bases). CDR3 length: 16 residues. V lost 5 bases and J lost 3, with 19 bases in between. CDR1 and CDR2 from the germline V gene are SGHVS and FQNEAQ.

The chain is built from TRBV7-6 and TRBJ1-1, with 7 bases lining up with TRBD1. The CDR3 extends over 14 amino acids. CDR1 and CDR2 from the germline V gene are SGHVS and FNYEAQ. The trim removed 5 bases at V and 6 bases at J, leaving 9 bases unmatched. The CDR3 reads CASSLRQGNSEAFF. CDR3 coding DNA: TGTGCCAGCAGCCTTAGACAGGGTAATTCTGAAGCTTTCTTT.

This clone appeared a few times. The chain combines TRBV29-1 with TRBJ2-1; either TRBD1 or TRBD2 may supply D (6 bases each). Germline loops: CDR1 SQVTM, CDR2 ANQGSEA. With 7 bases removed from V and 2 bases from J, the gap between germline ends came to 21 bases. This CDR3 contains 16 residues. Written as DNA, the CDR3 is TGCAGCGCTTCGGACAGAGCGGGTCCGACCTACAATGAGCAGTTCTTC. It translates to CSASDRAGPTYNEQFF.

The J gene is TRBJ1-2, the V gene TRBV27; maybe TRBD1 (6 bases). Germline V lookup: CDR1 MNHEY, CDR2 SMNVEV (reference sequence). This CDR3 spans 13 amino acids. V was trimmed by 4 bases and J by 6 bases, leaving 12 bases between them. The CDR3 DNA follows: TGTGCCAGCAGTTCCTACAGGGTAGATGGCTACACCTTC. This gives the protein CASSSYRVDGYTF.

This sequence joins TRBV18 and TRBJ2-7, with D maybe TRBD1 (5 bases). The V gene lost 6 bases and the J gene lost 5 bases, with 20 bases spanning the gap. CDR3 length: 15 amino acids. Germline assignment: CDR1 KGHSH and CDR2 LQKENI. DNA for the CDR3: TGTGCCAGCTCGAACCGTCGTGCAGGGATAAACGAGCAGTACTTC. Translation gives CASSNRRAGINEQYF.

The genes are TRBV4-2 and TRBJ1-1; possibly TRBD1 for D (5 bases). This CDR3 is 16 amino acids long. With 1 base removed from V and 1 base from J, the gap between germline ends came to 13 bases. Germline loops: CDR1 LGHNA, CDR2 YNFKEQ. The CDR3 sequence is CASSQGAGTANTEAFF. The CDR3 DNA sequence: TGTGCCAGCAGCCAAGGGGCCGGGACGGCGAACACTGAAGCTTTCTTT.

The chain uses TRBV19 and TRBJ2-7; no clear D. The CDR3 is 14 amino acids. Germline V gene lookup returns CDR1 LNHDA and CDR2 SQIVND (reference sequence). V lost 5 bases to trimming and J lost 5 bases, with 16 bases between them. Here the CDR3 DNA reads TGTGCCAGTAGTCCACCAGGCGCCCCAAACGAGCAGTACTTC. Protein product: CASSPPGAPNEQYF.

This chain connects TRBV6-6 to TRBJ2-2; no clear D gene. V lost 6 bases, J lost 4 bases, and 6 bases lay in between. Germline V gene sequence: CDR1 MNHNY, CDR2 SVGAGI (reference sequence). The length of the CDR3 is 12 residues. The CDR3 is CASRTGTGELFF. The CDR3 DNA is TGTGCCAGCAGGACGGGCACCGGGGAGCTGTTTTTT.

This chain uses TRBV9 with TRBJ2-7; D remains ambiguous. The CDR3 is 15 residues long. Germline CDR1 SGDLS, CDR2 YYNGEE. The V end was cut by 0 bases, the J end by 0 bases, with 10 bases between. CDR3 sequence reads: CASSVGHASSYEQYF. DNA for the CDR3: TGTGCCAGCAGCGTAGGACATGCAAGCTCCTACGAGCAGTACTTC.

This clone was seen ten or more times. The V gene is TRBV28, the J gene TRBJ1-5, with D possibly being TRBD1 (5 bases). CDR3 length equals 15 residues. With 4 bases removed from V and 1 base from J, the gap between germline ends came to 11 bases. Germline V CDR1 and CDR2: MDHEN, SYDVKM. The CDR3 loop reads CASSSTRESNQPQHF. In nucleotides, the CDR3 is TGTGCCAGCAGTTCGACCAGGGAAAGCAATCAGCCCCAGCATTTT. The whole variable domain, filled in from reference TRBV28 and TRBJ1-5, reads DVKVTQSSRYLVKRTGEKVFLECVQDMDHENMFWYRQDPGLGLRLIYFSYDVKMKEKGDIPEGYSVSREKKERFSLILESASTNQTSMYLCASSSTRESNQPQHFGDGTRLSIL.

The CDR3 reads CASSLGLAGIQGFEQFF. The CDR3 DNA reads TGCGCCAGCAGCTTGGGACTAGCGGGGATTCAAGGGTTTGAGCAGTTCTTC. The chain has TRBV5-1 and TRBJ2-1, with TRBD2 identical over 11 bases. The CDR3 is made up of 17 amino acids. The V gene end was trimmed by 0 bases and the J gene end by 9 bases; junction bases not matched to a gene: 11. Per the germline V gene, CDR1 is SGHRS and CDR2 is YFSETQ.

This chain uses TRBV6-1 with TRBJ2-7, with a weak D call TRBD1 (5 bases). With 6 bases removed from V and 0 bases from J, the gap between germline ends came to 15 bases. Germline V gene data show CDR1 as MNHNS and CDR2 as SASEGT. The CDR3 has 15 amino acids. CDR3 DNA sequence: TGTGCCAGCAGATCCCAACAGGACCCCTCCTACGAGCAGTACTTC. This sequence encodes CASRSQQDPSYEQYF.

This clone has a single count. The chain recombines TRBV4-1 with TRBJ1-5; no firm D call. Looked up from germline, CDR1 is MGHRA and CDR2 is YSYEKL. The CDR3 is 14 residues long. V lost 2 bases, J lost 7 bases, and 12 bases lay in between. The CDR3 region is CASSQKAGPQPQHF. CDR3 sequence (DNA): TGCGCCAGCAGCCAAAAGGCCGGGCCGCAGCCCCAGCATTTT.

The chain uses TRBV7-8 and TRBJ2-1; 12 bases line up with TRBD2. Trimming at V came to 4 bases and at J to 6 bases, leaving 4 bases not matched to a gene. The CDR3 covers 15 residues. Per germline, CDR1 SGHVS and CDR2 FQNEAQ. The CDR3 region is CASSWTSGNLNEQFF. In nucleotides, the CDR3 is TGTGCCAGCAGCTGGACTAGCGGGAATCTCAATGAGCAGTTCTTC.

The chain uses TRBV19 and TRBJ1-6; D unclear. Germline loops: CDR1 LNHDA, CDR2 SQIVND (reference sequence). The CDR3 is 17 residues long. V shed 2 bases and J shed 1 base, with 12 bases lying between them. CDR3 amino acids: CASSISPEGSYNSPLHF. The CDR3 region has the DNA TGTGCCAGTAGTATAAGTCCGGAGGGTTCCTATAATTCACCCCTCCACTTT.

This clone was observed at least ten times. This chain links TRBV4-2 with TRBJ1-4, with D perhaps matching TRBD1 (5 bases). V lost 3 bases and J lost 7, with 12 bases in between. Germline loops: CDR1 LGHNA, CDR2 YNFKEQ. The CDR3 is 14 amino acids. The chain's CDR3 is CASSHGRDAEKLFF. As DNA, the CDR3 is TGTGCCAGCAGCCACGGACGGGACGCTGAAAAACTGTTTTTT.